What follows describes a single T cell receptor beta chain. Authors' processing steps: Amplification with reference gene primers provided the estimates of nucleated cell counts. Assay: immunoSEQ multiplex PCR; the TCRdb copy retains only in-frame clones and omits some. V and J calls and clone size are copied from that table; D and trimming were computed from the DNA. The repertoire includes under 250,000 clones, 80% to 90% of them detected once, and about 1.7% sits in the top ten. This sample was included in a study of blood T cell repertoires in COVID-19. In germline, CDR1 is SQVTM, CDR2 ANQGSEA. V shed 4 bases and J shed 5 bases, with 9 bases lying between them. CDR3 length: 11 amino acids. Participants had their cohort set by participant-reported clinical history.

The chain recombines TRBV29-1 with TRBJ2-7, with D possibly being TRBD2 (6 bases). Sequencing was carried out using PBMCs or T cells enriched from blood (not recorded which). The TCR sequence derives from a man between 35 and 55 years old who had recovered from COVID-19. CDR3 sequence (DNA): TGCAGCGTTGGGGGACTCGACGAGCAGTACTTC. Protein sequence: CSVGGLDEQYF.